A selection of T cell receptor beta chains follows, all from one sample in a study of long-term antiretroviral therapy in people with HIV. Method: immunoSEQ multiplex PCR; TCRdb's copy keeps in-frame clones and lacks some. The data hold over 7,500 clones, with almost 85% observed a single time. Sequenced here: unsorted PBMCs, sampled 0.1 years after starting antiretroviral therapy. The source is a man aged 40-55 years with HIV. The CDR3 runs from the conserved cysteine through the conserved F or W. D genes are given only for firm matches. A clone size is listed for some rows: how often the clone was seen (once, few, many), or a class if it is expanded.

TRBD1,NA,TRBV4-3,TRBJ2-7,CASSPGQGTVNEQYF,TGCGCCAGCAGCCCGGGACAGGGGACCGTCAACGAGCAGTACTTC
NA,NA,TRBV2,TRBJ2-7,CASADSGYEQYF,TGTGCCAGCGCGGACAGCGGATACGAGCAGTACTTC
NA,NA,TRBV9,TRBJ1-2,CASSVEWGGAGYGYTF,TGTGCCAGCAGCGTAGAATGGGGGGGCGCGGGCTATGGCTACACCTTC
NA,NA,TRBV27,TRBJ2-7,CASRDLGFQYF,TGTGCCAGCAGAGATCTAGGTTTCCAGTACTTC
NA,NA,TRBV19,TRBJ1-4,CASSMGRDRPSTNEKLFF,TGTGCCAGTAGTATGGGACGCGACAGGCCCTCAACTAATGAAAAACTGTTTTTT
NA,NA,TRBV6-1,TRBJ2-7,CASSYRDEQYF,TGTGCCAGCAGTTACAGGGACGAGCAGTACTTC
TRBD1,NA,TRBV18,TRBJ1-1,CASSRDSGQATEAFF,TGTGCCAGCTCACGGGACAGCGGCCAGGCCACTGAAGCTTTCTTT
TRBD2,NA,TRBV6-6,TRBJ2-7,CASSSLGGDYEQYF,TGTGCCAGCTCCTCGTTGGGAGGGGACTACGAGCAGTACTTC
TRBD2,NA,TRBV30,TRBJ2-1,CAWSPHGGIYNEQFF,TGTGCCTGGAGTCCCCACGGGGGGATTTACAATGAGCAGTTCTTC
TRBD2,NA,TRBV30,TRBJ2-2,CAWRTSGVNTGELFF,TGTGCCTGGAGGACTAGCGGGGTGAACACCGGGGAGCTGTTTTTT
NA,NA,TRBV4-2,TRBJ2-7,CASSQVKGYPPVSSYEQYF,TGTGCCAGCAGCCAAGTTAAGGGGTACCCCCCGGTGAGCTCCTACGAGCAGTACTTC
NA,NA,TRBV21-1,TRBJ1-6,CASSKPRQATRSYNSPLHF,TGTGCCAGCAGCAAACCGAGACAGGCGACCAGATCCTATAATTCACCCCTCCACTTT
NA,NA,TRBV11-2,TRBJ1-2,CASSLQENYGYTF,TGTGCCAGCAGCTTACAGGAGAACTATGGCTACACCTTC
NA,NA,TRBV9,TRBJ2-1,CASSVGQGMRPFF,TGTGCCAGCAGCGTGGGCCAGGGTATGCGTCCGTTCTTC
NA,NA,TRBV4-3,TRBJ1-2,CASSQETDYGYTF,TGCGCCAGCAGCCAAGAGACAGACTATGGCTACACCTTC
NA,NA,TRBV7-3,TRBJ2-3,CASSPPWGTRTDTQYF,TGTGCCAGCAGCCCCCCGTGGGGCACCCGTACAGATACGCAGTATTTT
NA,once,TRBV30,TRBJ2-7,CAWSVGGSYEQYF,TGTGCCTGGAGTGTGGGTGGGTCCTACGAGCAGTACTTC
TRBD1,NA,TRBV10-3,TRBJ1-2,CAISSGTGSYGYTF,TGTGCCATCAGCTCCGGGACAGGGTCCTATGGCTACACCTTC
TRBD1,NA,TRBV6-1,TRBJ1-1,CASTYRGRNTEAFF,TGTGCCAGCACATACAGGGGGCGAAACACTGAAGCTTTCTTT
TRBD2,NA,TRBV2,TRBJ2-3,CASSERFFSGGSTDTQYF,TGTGCCAGCAGTGAAAGGTTTTTTAGCGGGGGAAGCACAGATACGCAGTATTTT
NA,NA,TRBV30,TRBJ2-3,CAWSVAANTDTQYF,TGTGCCTGGAGTGTGGCAGCGAACACAGATACGCAGTATTTT
TRBD1,NA,TRBV7-3,TRBJ2-1,CASSPNPYRGKSSYNEQFF,TGTGCCAGCAGCCCGAATCCGTACAGGGGGAAAAGCTCCTACAATGAGCAGTTCTTC
NA,few,TRBV6-6,TRBJ2-7,CASSPQWGNEQYF,TGTGCCAGCAGCCCCCAGTGGGGAAACGAGCAGTACTTC
TRBD2,once,TRBV7-9,TRBJ2-7,CASIQREGGDEQYF,TGTGCCAGCATCCAAAGGGAGGGAGGCGACGAGCAGTACTTC
TRBD2,NA,TRBV7-9,TRBJ2-7,CASSLNGVAGVYEQYF,TGTGCCAGCAGCTTGAATGGGGTAGCGGGGGTGTACGAGCAGTACTTC
NA,once,TRBV29-1,TRBJ2-2,CSVARSGELFF,TGCAGCGTTGCTCGGTCCGGGGAGCTGTTTTTT
TRBD2,NA,TRBV4-3,TRBJ2-1,CASSQLSGGSYNEQFF,TGCGCCAGCAGCCAACTGAGCGGGGGCTCCTACAATGAGCAGTTCTTC
TRBD1,NA,TRBV25-1,TRBJ1-1,CASSGGQATEAFF,TGTGCCAGCAGTGGTGGACAGGCCACTGAAGCTTTCTTT
NA,NA,TRBV4-3,TRBJ2-1,CASSQETPAGAPYNEQFF,TGCGCCAGCAGCCAAGAAACCCCGGCAGGGGCCCCTTACAATGAGCAGTTCTTC
NA,once,TRBV27,TRBJ1-5,CASSSGEVWGQPQHF,TGTGCCAGCAGTTCGGGGGAAGTATGGGGTCAGCCCCAGCATTTT
NA,NA,TRBV7-2,TRBJ2-7,CASSLVGGASSYEQYF,TGTGCCAGCAGCTTAGTGGGGGGGGCTAGCTCCTACGAGCAGTACTTC
TRBD2,once,TRBV9,TRBJ2-3,CASSTSGTDTQYF,TGTGCCAGCTCCACTAGCGGCACAGATACGCAGTATTTT
NA,NA,TRBV5-6,TRBJ1-1,CASSLRRDKNTEAFF,TGTGCCAGCAGCTTGCGGCGGGATAAGAACACTGAAGCTTTCTTT
NA,NA,TRBV12-5,TRBJ1-1,CASGYEGTEAFF,TGTGCTAGTGGATACGAAGGAACTGAAGCTTTCTTT
TRBD2,large,TRBV13,TRBJ2-1,CASSLEGAGPEDEQFF,TGTGCCAGCAGCTTAGAAGGAGCGGGGCCGGAGGATGAGCAGTTCTTC
NA,NA,TRBV11-2,TRBJ1-6,CASSLGQAIYNSPLHF,TGTGCCAGCAGCTTAGGCCAGGCGATCTATAATTCACCCCTCCACTTT
TRBD1,NA,TRBV28,TRBJ2-1,CASSRTGGTQQFF,TGTGCCAGCAGCAGGACAGGGGGAACACAGCAGTTCTTC
TRBD1,NA,TRBV7-2,TRBJ2-7,CASSLDRGFSYEQYF,TGTGCCAGCAGCCTTGACAGGGGGTTCTCCTACGAGCAGTACTTC
NA,NA,TRBV4-3,TRBJ2-7,CASSQGLKQGGGEQYF,TGCGCCAGCAGCCAAGGCTTGAAACAGGGAGGTGGCGAGCAGTACTTC
TRBD2,NA,TRBV7-4,TRBJ2-3,CASSLDGTSGGAMSTDTQYF,TGTGCCAGCAGCTTAGATGGGACTAGCGGGGGGGCGATGAGCACAGATACGCAGTATTTT
NA,NA,TRBV7-2,TRBJ2-7,CASSLYGSYEQYF,TGTGCCAGCAGCTTATACGGTTCCTACGAGCAGTACTTC
NA,NA,TRBV30,TRBJ2-3,CAWSVRQGTDTQYF,TGTGCCTGGAGTGTACGGCAGGGCACAGATACGCAGTATTTT
TRBD1,NA,TRBV30,TRBJ1-5,CAWSSQGGQPQHF,TGTGCCTGGAGTTCACAGGGGGGTCAGCCCCAGCATTTT
NA,few,TRBV4-3,TRBJ2-3,CASSQDRSGDTQYF,TGCGCCAGCAGCCAAGATCGGTCGGGAGATACGCAGTATTTT
TRBD2,NA,TRBV11-3,TRBJ2-3,CASSLKRGASADTQYF,TGTGCCAGCAGCTTAAAGCGGGGGGCGTCCGCAGATACGCAGTATTTT
TRBD1,NA,TRBV5-1,TRBJ2-7,CASRFKTGTGLEQYF,TGCGCCAGCAGATTCAAAACCGGGACAGGGCTTGAGCAGTACTTC